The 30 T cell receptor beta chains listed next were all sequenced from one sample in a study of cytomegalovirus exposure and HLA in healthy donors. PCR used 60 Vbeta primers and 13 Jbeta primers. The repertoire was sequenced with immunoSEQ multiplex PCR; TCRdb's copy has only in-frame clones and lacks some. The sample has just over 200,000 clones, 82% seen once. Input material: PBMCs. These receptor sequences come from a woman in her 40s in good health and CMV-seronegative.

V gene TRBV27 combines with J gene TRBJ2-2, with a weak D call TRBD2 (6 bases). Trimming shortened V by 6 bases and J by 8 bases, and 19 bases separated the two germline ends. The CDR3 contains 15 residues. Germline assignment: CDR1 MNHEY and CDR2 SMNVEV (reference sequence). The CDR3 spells CASSLNTGVSGELFF. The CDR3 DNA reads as TGTGCCAGCAGCCTAAACACGGGGGTTTCGGGGGAGCTGTTTTTT.

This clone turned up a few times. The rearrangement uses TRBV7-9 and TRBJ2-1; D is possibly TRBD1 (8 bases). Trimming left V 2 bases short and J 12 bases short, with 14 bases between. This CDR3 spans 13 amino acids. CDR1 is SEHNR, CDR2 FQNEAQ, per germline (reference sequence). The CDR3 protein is CASSLTQGEGQFF. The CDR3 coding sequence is TGTGCCAGCAGCTTAACACAGGGGGAGGGGCAGTTCTTC.

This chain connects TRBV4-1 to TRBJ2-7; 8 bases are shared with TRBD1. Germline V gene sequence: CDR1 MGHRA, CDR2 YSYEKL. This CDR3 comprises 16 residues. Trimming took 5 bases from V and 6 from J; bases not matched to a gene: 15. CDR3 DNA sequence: TGCGCCAGCAGCGTGACCGACAGGGGCCAAAGGCGCGAGCAGTACTTC. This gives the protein CASSVTDRGQRREQYF.

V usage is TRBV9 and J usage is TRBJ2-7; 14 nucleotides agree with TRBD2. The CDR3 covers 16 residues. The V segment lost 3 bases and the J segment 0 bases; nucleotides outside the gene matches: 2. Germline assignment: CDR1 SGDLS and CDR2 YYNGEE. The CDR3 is CASSEGLAGGSYEQYF. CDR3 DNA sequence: TGTGCCAGCAGCGAAGGACTAGCGGGAGGCTCCTACGAGCAGTACTTC.

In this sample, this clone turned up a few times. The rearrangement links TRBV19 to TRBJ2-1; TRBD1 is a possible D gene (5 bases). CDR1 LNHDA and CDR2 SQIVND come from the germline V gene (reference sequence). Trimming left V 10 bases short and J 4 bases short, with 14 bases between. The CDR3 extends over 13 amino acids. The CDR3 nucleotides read TGTGCCACCACATGGGGCATTTACAATGAGCAGTTCTTC. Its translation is CATTWGIYNEQFF.

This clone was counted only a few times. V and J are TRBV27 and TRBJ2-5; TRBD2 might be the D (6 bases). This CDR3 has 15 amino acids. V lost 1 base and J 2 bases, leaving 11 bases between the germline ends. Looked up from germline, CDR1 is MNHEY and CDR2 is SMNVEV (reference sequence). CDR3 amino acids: CASSLLGGGQETQYF. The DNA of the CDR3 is TGTGCCAGCAGTTTATTGGGGGGAGGTCAAGAGACCCAGTACTTC.

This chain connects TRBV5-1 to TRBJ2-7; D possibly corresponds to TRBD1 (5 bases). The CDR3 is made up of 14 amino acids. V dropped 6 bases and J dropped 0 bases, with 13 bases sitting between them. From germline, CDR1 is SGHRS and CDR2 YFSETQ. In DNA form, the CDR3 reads TGCGCCAGCACCCGACAGCCGAGCTCCTACGAGCAGTACTTC. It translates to CASTRQPSSYEQYF.

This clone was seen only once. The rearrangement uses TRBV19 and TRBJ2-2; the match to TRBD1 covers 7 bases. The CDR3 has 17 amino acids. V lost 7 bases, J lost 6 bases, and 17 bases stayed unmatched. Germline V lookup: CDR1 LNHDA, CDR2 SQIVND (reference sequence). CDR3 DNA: TGTGCCAGTACCGACAGGGCCCGGGGTGCCCTTCCCGGGGAGCTGTTTTTT. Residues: CASTDRARGALPGELFF.

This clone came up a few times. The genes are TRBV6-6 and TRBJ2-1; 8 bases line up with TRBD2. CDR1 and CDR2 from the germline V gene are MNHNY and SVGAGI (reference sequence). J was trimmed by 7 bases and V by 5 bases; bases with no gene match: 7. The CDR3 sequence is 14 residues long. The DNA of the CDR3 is TGTGCCAGCAGTCCGGGGGGGACTCTAAATGAGCAGTTCTTC. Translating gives CASSPGGTLNEQFF.

The CDR3 DNA reads as TGTGCCAGCTCACCACAAGGGGCGCGCAATCAGCCCCAGCATTTT. Amino acid sequence: CASSPQGARNQPQHF. V gene TRBV18 combines with J gene TRBJ1-5, with D possibly TRBD1 on 5 matching bases. CDR3 length: 15 residues. Trimming cost V 1 base and J 2 bases, with 9 bases left between them. Germline V CDR1 and CDR2: KGHSH, LQKENI. The variable domain in full, completed from reference TRBV18 and TRBJ1-5, reads NAGVMQNPRHLVRRRGQEARLRCSPMKGHSHVYWYRQLPEEGLKFMVYLQKENIIDESGMPKERFSAEFPKEGPSILRIQQVVRGDSAAYFCASSPQGARNQPQHFGDGTRLSIL.

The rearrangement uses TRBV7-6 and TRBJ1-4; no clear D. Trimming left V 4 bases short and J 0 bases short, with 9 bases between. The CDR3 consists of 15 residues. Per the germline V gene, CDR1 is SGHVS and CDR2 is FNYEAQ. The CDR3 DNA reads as TGTGCCAGCAGCTCCTCGGTGGCAACTAATGAAAAACTGTTTTTT. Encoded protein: CASSSSVATNEKLFF.

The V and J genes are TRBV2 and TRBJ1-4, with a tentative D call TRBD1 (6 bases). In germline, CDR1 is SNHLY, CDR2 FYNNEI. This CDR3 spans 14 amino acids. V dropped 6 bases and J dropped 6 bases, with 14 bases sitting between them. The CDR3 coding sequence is TGTGCCAGCAGGATGGGACAATCGGATGAAAAACTGTTTTTT. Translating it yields CASRMGQSDEKLFF.

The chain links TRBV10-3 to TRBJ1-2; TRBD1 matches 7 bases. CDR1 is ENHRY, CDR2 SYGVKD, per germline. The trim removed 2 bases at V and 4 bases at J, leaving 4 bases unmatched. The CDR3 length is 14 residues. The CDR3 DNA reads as TGTGCCATCAGTGAGCTCGGGACAGCCTATGGCTACACCTTC. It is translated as CAISELGTAYGYTF.

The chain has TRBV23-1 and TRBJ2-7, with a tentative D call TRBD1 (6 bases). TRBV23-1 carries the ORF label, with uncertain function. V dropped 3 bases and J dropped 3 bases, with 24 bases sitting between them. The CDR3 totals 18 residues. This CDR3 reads CASSHLLRTALIHYEQYF. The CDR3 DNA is TGCGCCAGCAGTCACCTACTTAGGACAGCCTTAATACACTACGAGCAGTACTTC.

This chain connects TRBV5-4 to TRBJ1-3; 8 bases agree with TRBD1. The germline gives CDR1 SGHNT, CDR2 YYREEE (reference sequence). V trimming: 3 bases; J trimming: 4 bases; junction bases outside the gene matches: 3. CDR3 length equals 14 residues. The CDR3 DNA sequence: TGTGCCAGCAGCTCACGGACAGGGGGAAACACCATATATTTT. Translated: CASSSRTGGNTIYF.

CDR3 protein: CASSPGLDAYEQYF. For the CDR3, the DNA is TGTGCCAGCTCCCCGGGACTAGACGCCTACGAGCAGTACTTC. The chain couples TRBV18 to TRBJ2-7; 8 bases align to TRBD2. The V and J ends lost 6 bases and 2 bases, in that order; junction bases with no gene match: 6. CDR1 KGHSH and CDR2 LQKENI come from the germline V gene. The CDR3 has 14 amino acids. The whole variable domain, remainder taken from reference TRBV18 and TRBJ2-7, is NAGVMQNPRHLVRRRGQEARLRCSPMKGHSHVYWYRQLPEEGLKFMVYLQKENIIDESGMPKERFSAEFPKEGPSILRIQQVVRGDSAAYFCASSPGLDAYEQYFGPGTRLTVT.

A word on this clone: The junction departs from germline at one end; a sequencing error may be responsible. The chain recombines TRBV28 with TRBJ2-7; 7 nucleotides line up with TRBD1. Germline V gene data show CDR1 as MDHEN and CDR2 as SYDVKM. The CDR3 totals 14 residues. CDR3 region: CASSSVMSVDRAGF. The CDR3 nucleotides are TGTGCCAGCAGTTCTGTGATGTCTGTAGACAGGGCCGGGTTC.

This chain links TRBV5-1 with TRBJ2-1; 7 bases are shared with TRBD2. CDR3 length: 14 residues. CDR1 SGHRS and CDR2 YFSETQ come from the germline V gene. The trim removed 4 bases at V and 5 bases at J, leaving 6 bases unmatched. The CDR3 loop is CASSLRTSNNEQFF. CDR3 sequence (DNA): TGCGCCAGCAGCCTCAGGACTAGTAACAATGAGCAGTTCTTC.

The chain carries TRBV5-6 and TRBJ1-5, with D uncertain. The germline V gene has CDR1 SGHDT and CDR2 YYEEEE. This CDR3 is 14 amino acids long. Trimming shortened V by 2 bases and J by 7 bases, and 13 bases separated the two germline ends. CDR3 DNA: TGTGCCAGCAGCTTCCGGGGAGTGGGACAGCCCCAGCATTTT. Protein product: CASSFRGVGQPQHF.

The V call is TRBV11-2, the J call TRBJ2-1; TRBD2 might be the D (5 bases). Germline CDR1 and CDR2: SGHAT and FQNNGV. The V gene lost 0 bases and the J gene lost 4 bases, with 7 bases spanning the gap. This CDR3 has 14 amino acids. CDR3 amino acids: CASSLDGVYNEQFF. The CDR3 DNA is TGTGCCAGCAGCTTAGACGGGGTGTACAATGAGCAGTTCTTC.

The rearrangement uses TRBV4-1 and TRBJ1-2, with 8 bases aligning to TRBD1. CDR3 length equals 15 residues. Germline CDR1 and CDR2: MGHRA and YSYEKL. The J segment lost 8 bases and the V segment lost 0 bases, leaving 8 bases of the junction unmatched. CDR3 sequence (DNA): TGCGCCAGCAGCCAAGAGGACAGGGCTCCCGTGGGCTACACCTTC. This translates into CASSQEDRAPVGYTF.

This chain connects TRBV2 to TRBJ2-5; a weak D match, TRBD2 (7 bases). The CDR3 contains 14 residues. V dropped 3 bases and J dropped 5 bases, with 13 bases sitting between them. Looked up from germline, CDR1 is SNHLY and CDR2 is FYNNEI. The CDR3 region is CASSEGGAVETQYF. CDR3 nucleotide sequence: TGTGCCAGCAGTGAGGGGGGGGCGGTGGAGACCCAGTACTTC.

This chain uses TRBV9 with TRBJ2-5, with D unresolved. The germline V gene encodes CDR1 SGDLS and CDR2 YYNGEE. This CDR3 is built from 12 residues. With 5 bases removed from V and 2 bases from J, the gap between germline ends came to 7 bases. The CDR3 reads CASSTVQETQYF. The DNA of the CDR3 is TGTGCCAGCAGTACGGTTCAAGAGACCCAGTACTTC.

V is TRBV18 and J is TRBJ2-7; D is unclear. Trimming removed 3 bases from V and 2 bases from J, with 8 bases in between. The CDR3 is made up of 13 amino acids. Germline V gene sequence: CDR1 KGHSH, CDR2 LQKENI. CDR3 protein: CASSPGPTYEQYF. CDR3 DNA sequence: TGTGCCAGCTCACCCGGTCCTACCTACGAGCAGTACTTC.

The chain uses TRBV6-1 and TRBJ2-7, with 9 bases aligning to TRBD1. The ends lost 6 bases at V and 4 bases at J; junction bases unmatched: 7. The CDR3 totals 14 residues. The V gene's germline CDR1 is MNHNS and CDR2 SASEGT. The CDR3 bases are TGTGCCAGCAGGCAGACAGGGGGAGTATACGAGCAGTACTTC. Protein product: CASRQTGGVYEQYF.

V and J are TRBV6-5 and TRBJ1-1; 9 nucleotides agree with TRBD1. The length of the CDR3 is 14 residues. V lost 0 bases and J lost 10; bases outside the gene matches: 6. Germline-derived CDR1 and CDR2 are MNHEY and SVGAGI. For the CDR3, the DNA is TGTGCCAGCAGTTACTCGGACAGGGGCCGCGGAGCTTTCTTT. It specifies CASSYSDRGRGAFF.

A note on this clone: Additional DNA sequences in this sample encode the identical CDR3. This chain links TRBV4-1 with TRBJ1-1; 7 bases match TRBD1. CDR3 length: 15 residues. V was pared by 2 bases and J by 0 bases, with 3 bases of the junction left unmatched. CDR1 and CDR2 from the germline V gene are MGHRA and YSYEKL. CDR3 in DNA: TGCGCCAGCAGCCAATCAGGGGGAATGAACACTGAAGCTTTCTTT. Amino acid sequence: CASSQSGGMNTEAFF.

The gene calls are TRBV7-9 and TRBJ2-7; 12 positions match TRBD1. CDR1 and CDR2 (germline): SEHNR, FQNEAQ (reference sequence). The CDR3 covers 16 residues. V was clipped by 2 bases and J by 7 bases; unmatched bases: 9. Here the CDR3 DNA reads TGTGCCAGCAGCTTAATCGAGGGACAGGGGGCGCGGGAGCAGTACTTC. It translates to CASSLIEGQGAREQYF.

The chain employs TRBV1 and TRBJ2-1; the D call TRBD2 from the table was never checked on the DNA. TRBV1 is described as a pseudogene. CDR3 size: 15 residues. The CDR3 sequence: CTSSQGGCRRGEQFF. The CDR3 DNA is TGCACCAGCAGCCAGGGCGGGTGCCGCCGGGGTGAGCAGTTCTTC.

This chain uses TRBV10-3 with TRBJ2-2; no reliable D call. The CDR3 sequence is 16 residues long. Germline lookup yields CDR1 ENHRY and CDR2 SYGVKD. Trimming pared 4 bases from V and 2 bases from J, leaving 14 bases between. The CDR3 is CAISGSPAVNTGELFF. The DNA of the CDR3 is TGTGCCATCAGTGGGTCACCTGCGGTAAACACCGGGGAGCTGTTTTTT.